One and the same sample provided the 20 T cell receptor beta chains below, sequenced in a study of Ad26.COV2.S vaccination and SARS-CoV-2 variants. As to treatment: 19 received Ad26.COV2.S at low or high dose, single or two shots; about five received placebo; per-sample allocation not given. All samples were drawn on day 63, counting from the first vaccine or placebo injection. TCRdb keeps only in-frame clones here, not all; method: immunoSEQ multiplex PCR. The sample comprises fewer than 400,000 clones, around nine tenths of which are singletons, and approximately 3.7% rests with the top ten. Sequences were derived from peripheral blood, sampled in a trial of Ad26.COV2.S vaccine versus placebo. These receptors originate from a person between 18 and 60 years old who received the Ad26.COV2.S COVID-19 vaccine or a placebo.

The genes are TRBV7-9 and TRBJ1-1; D unclear. This CDR3 is built from 13 residues. V lost 5 bases and J 3 bases, leaving 10 bases between the germline ends. Germline assignment: CDR1 SEHNR and CDR2 FQNEAQ (reference sequence). The CDR3, as DNA: TGTGCCAGCAGCCCACCCGGCGACACTGAAGCTTTCTTT. Translated: CASSPPGDTEAFF.

This chain uses TRBV5-8 with TRBJ1-1; D not resolved. Trimming stripped 0 bases from V and 0 bases from J, with 3 bases between. Germline-derived CDR1 and CDR2 are SGHTS and YDEGEE. The CDR3 has 13 amino acids. The CDR3 loop is CASSLEVNTEAFF. CDR3 DNA sequence: TGTGCCAGCAGCTTGGAGGTGAACACTGAAGCTTTCTTT.

In its sample, this clone was seen once. The chain carries TRBV21-1 and TRBJ2-3; TRBD2 is taken as the D call from the table, unchecked against the DNA. TRBV21-1 is annotated as a pseudogene. The CDR3 spans 16 residues. The CDR3 is CASSKASGARTDTQYF. CDR3 DNA: TGTGCCAGCAGCAAAGCGAGCGGGGCCCGCACAGATACGCAGTATTTT.

The rearrangement links TRBV2 to TRBJ1-4; TRBD1 aligns across 7 bases. The germline V gene encodes CDR1 SNHLY and CDR2 FYNNEI. The junction had 16 bases not matched to a gene; V was cut back by 7 bases and J by 5 bases. The CDR3 extends over 17 amino acids. The CDR3 nucleotides read TGTGCCAGCAACCCCCGAGGGGGCCCCCCGGAGAATGAAAAACTGTTTTTT. Protein product: CASNPRGGPPENEKLFF.

The rearrangement uses TRBV7-8 and TRBJ1-1; D remains unclear. V gave up 4 bases and J gave up 1 base, with 7 bases separating them. The CDR3 is made up of 13 amino acids. In germline, CDR1 is SGHVS, CDR2 FQNEAQ. The CDR3 loop reads CASSSSGNTEAFF. The CDR3 coding sequence is TGTGCCAGCAGCTCATCAGGGAACACTGAAGCTTTCTTT.

The chain couples TRBV4-3 to TRBJ2-1; 11 bases match TRBD2. Germline V lookup: CDR1 LGHNA, CDR2 YSLEER. Unmatched junction bases numbered 4, after V lost 0 bases and J lost 6 bases. This CDR3 is built from 16 residues. This CDR3 reads CASSQEIAGGFNEQFF. The CDR3 DNA is TGCGCCAGCAGCCAAGAAATAGCGGGGGGGTTCAATGAGCAGTTCTTC.

The chain joins TRBV7-2 to TRBJ2-5; no firm D call. Germline V CDR1 and CDR2: SGHTA, FQGNSA. Trimming pared 4 bases from V and 2 bases from J, leaving 8 bases between. There are 13 residues in the CDR3. CDR3 amino acids: CASSSNLQETQYF. CDR3 in DNA: TGTGCCAGCAGCTCGAACTTACAAGAGACCCAGTACTTC.

This clone occurred once. This sequence joins TRBV6-5 and TRBJ1-1; perhaps TRBD1 as D (5 bases). V lost 7 bases, J lost 4 bases, and 13 bases lay in between. Germline CDR1 MNHEY, CDR2 SVGAGI. This CDR3 is 13 amino acids long. CDR3 loop: CASIPRVSTEAFF. The CDR3 region has the DNA TGTGCCAGCATCCCCAGGGTAAGCACTGAAGCTTTCTTT.

The rearrangement joins TRBV13 to TRBJ2-1; no firm D call. V was pared by 1 base and J by 4 bases, with 11 bases between. This CDR3 region has 15 residues. Germline CDR1 is PRHDT and CDR2 is FYEKMQ (reference sequence). CDR3 protein: CASSLAALEYNEQFF. Written as DNA, the CDR3 is TGTGCCAGCAGCTTAGCAGCCCTAGAGTACAATGAGCAGTTCTTC.

The chain has TRBV11-2 and TRBJ1-3; no firm D call. Trimming left V 2 bases short and J 6 bases short, with 11 bases between. The CDR3 totals 14 residues. CDR1 is SGHAT, CDR2 FQNNGV, per germline. The DNA of the CDR3 is TGTGCCAGCAGCTTACTCGGGAGAGAAAACACCATATATTTT. Its protein product is CASSLLGRENTIYF.

V usage is TRBV5-6 and J usage is TRBJ2-7; 8 bases agree with TRBD2. V gave up 4 bases and J gave up 0 bases; unmatched junction bases: 3. This CDR3 comprises 14 residues. Germline V CDR1 and CDR2: SGHDT, YYEEEE. CDR3 DNA sequence: TGTGCCAGCAGCATAAGCGGGAGCTCCTACGAGCAGTACTTC. It translates to CASSISGSSYEQYF.

This chain uses TRBV6-5 with TRBJ1-2; no clear D gene. The CDR3 totals 13 residues. CDR1 and CDR2 (germline): MNHEY, SVGAGI. Trimming pared 7 bases from V and 8 bases from J, leaving 17 bases between. The CDR3, as DNA: TGTGCCAGCATCTCTAGTGTGGGTGGCGGCTACACCTTC. It is translated as CASISSVGGGYTF.

The genes are TRBV2 and TRBJ2-1, with 15 nucleotides matching TRBD2. The CDR3 runs 14 residues. The V segment lost 6 bases and the J segment 8 bases; nucleotides outside the gene matches: 2. Germline V CDR1 and CDR2: SNHLY, FYNNEI. The chain's CDR3 is CASRGLAGGDEQFF. As DNA, the CDR3 is TGTGCCAGCAGAGGACTAGCGGGGGGGGATGAGCAGTTCTTC.

The V call is TRBV6-2 or TRBV6-3, the J call TRBJ1-5; TRBD1 is a possible D gene (5 bases). This CDR3 is built from 15 residues. Deletions cut 6 bases from V and 1 base from J, with 13 bases between. Germline V gene lookup returns CDR1 MNHEY and CDR2 SVGEGT. CDR3 nucleotide sequence: TGTGCCAGCAGCAAGGGGAGACTGAGCAATCAGCCCCAGCATTTT. Translated, it gives CASSKGRLSNQPQHF.

V is TRBV5-1 and J is TRBJ2-7; TRBD2 matches at 7 bases. CDR3 size: 15 residues. The germline gives CDR1 SGHRS, CDR2 YFSETQ. After removal of 0 bases from V and 6 bases from J, the junction contained 9 bases not matched to a gene. The CDR3 region is CASSLGAAGDSEQYF. The CDR3 region has the DNA TGCGCCAGCAGCTTGGGAGCGGCGGGGGACTCCGAGCAGTACTTC.

The rearrangement joins TRBV4-1 to TRBJ1-6, with D perhaps TRBD1 (6 bases). CDR1 and CDR2 (germline): MGHRA, YSYEKL. With 4 bases removed from V and 7 bases from J, the gap between germline ends came to 20 bases. CDR3 size: 17 residues. The CDR3 nucleotides are TGCGCCAGCAGCCTCATAACCCGGGGGGCCAGGAATTCACCCCTCCACTTT. Encoded protein: CASSLITRGARNSPLHF.

This chain connects TRBV6-5 to TRBJ2-3; 11 nucleotides align to TRBD2. CDR1 and CDR2 from the germline V gene are MNHEY and SVGAGI. The length of the CDR3 is 15 residues. After removal of 6 bases from V and 5 bases from J, the junction contained 7 bases not matched to a gene. DNA of the CDR3: TGTGCCAGCAGATTAGCGGGGGGGAGGGTAGATACGCAGTATTTT. Amino acids: CASRLAGGRVDTQYF.

The V call is TRBV2, the J call TRBJ2-3; the D is unclear. Germline CDR1 is SNHLY and CDR2 is FYNNEI. The germline V and J ends were trimmed by 2 bases and 5 bases, with 5 bases remaining between them. The CDR3 is 12 amino acids. The CDR3 protein is CASSERGDTQYF. For the CDR3, the DNA is TGTGCCAGCAGTGAAAGAGGAGATACGCAGTATTTT. The full variable domain, completed using reference TRBV2 and TRBJ2-3, is EPEVTQTPSHQVTQMGQEVILRCVPISNHLYFYWYRQILGQKVEFLVSFYNNEISEKSEIFDDQFSVERPDGSNFTLKIRSTKLEDSAMYFCASSERGDTQYFGPGTRLTVL.

This clone is categorized as medium-sized. The chain is built from TRBV15 and TRBJ1-2, with D uncertain. The germline gives CDR1 LNHNV, CDR2 YYDKDF (reference sequence). The CDR3 consists of 14 residues. With 1 base removed from V and 5 bases from J, the gap between germline ends came to 11 bases. In DNA form, the CDR3 reads TGTGCCACCAGCAGAGTAATGCCGGGGTATGGCTACACCTTC. This translates into CATSRVMPGYGYTF.

The chain uses TRBV16 and TRBJ1-6; 7 bases map to TRBD1. V gave up 4 bases and J gave up 8 bases; unmatched junction bases: 8. The germline V gene has CDR1 KGHSY and CDR2 FQNENV. The CDR3 loop spans 15 amino acids. The CDR3 DNA follows: TGTGCCAGCAGCCGCATTACAGGGGTTGATTCACCCCTCCACTTT. Protein: CASSRITGVDSPLHF.